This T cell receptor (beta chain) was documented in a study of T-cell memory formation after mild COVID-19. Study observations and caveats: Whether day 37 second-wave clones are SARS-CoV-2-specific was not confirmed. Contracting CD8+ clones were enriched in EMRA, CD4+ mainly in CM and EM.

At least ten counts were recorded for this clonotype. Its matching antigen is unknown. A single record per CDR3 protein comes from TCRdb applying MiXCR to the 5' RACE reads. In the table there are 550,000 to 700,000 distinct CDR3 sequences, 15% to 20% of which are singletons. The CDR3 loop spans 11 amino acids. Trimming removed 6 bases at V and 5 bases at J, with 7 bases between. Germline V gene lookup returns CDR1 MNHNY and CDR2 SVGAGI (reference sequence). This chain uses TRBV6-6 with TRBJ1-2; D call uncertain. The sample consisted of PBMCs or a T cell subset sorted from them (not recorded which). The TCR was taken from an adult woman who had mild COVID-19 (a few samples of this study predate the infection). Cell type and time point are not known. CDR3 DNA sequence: TGTGCCAGCAGCGCCACATATGGCTACACCTTC. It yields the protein CASSATYGYTF.